These 20 T cell receptor beta chains came from one sample sequenced in a study of Ad26.COV2.S vaccination and SARS-CoV-2 variants. The table came from immunoSEQ multiplex PCR; TCRdb's copy has only in-frame clones and leaves some out. The table lists approximately 500,000 clones, roughly 85% of them singletons. Treatment in this sample: roughly 18 received Ad26.COV2.S at low or high dose, single or two shots; about five received placebo; per-sample allocation not given. Samples were taken on day 63 after the first vaccine or placebo injection. Sequencing used peripheral blood, obtained in a trial of Ad26.COV2.S vaccine versus placebo. The receptor source for this set is a person aged 18-60 years who received the Ad26.COV2.S COVID-19 vaccine or a placebo.

The gene calls are TRBV5-8 and TRBJ1-4; D may be TRBD1 (5 bases). Germline-derived CDR1 and CDR2 are SGHTS and YDEGEE. This CDR3 comprises 14 residues. V was clipped by 4 bases and J by 5 bases, with 12 bases between them. CDR3 region: CASSRFRGNEKLFF. The CDR3, as DNA: TGTGCCAGCAGCCGATTTAGGGGAAATGAAAAACTGTTTTTT.

This sequence joins TRBV10-2 and TRBJ2-1, with D unclear. The ends were cut back, 6 bases at V and 7 bases at J, with 10 bases in the middle. Germline CDR1 is WSHSY and CDR2 is SAAADI. The CDR3 extends over 12 amino acids. The CDR3 DNA reads TGCGCCAGCAGCCCAGTGGGTAATGAGCAGTTCTTC. Protein product: CASSPVGNEQFF.

The chain carries TRBV19 and TRBJ1-2; the match to TRBD1 covers 8 bases. This CDR3 has 14 amino acids. Looked up from germline, CDR1 is LNHDA and CDR2 is SQIVND (reference sequence). V dropped 8 bases and J dropped 7; count of bases not matched to a gene: 12. The CDR3 region is CASGTGPAFGGYTF. CDR3 DNA: TGTGCCAGTGGGACAGGCCCCGCATTTGGTGGCTACACCTTC.

The chain couples TRBV4-2 to TRBJ2-1; the D gene is possibly TRBD2 (6 bases). The CDR3 has 18 residues. V gave up 0 bases and J gave up 4 bases, with 19 bases separating them. The germline V gene has CDR1 LGHNA and CDR2 YNFKEQ. The DNA of the CDR3 is TGTGCCAGCAGCCAAGAAATCCCGGGCGGGGCCATGTACAATGAGCAGTTCTTC. This translates into CASSQEIPGGAMYNEQFF.

The chain links TRBV25-1 to TRBJ2-1; D not certain. V lost 6 bases and J 9 bases, leaving 9 bases between the germline ends. The CDR3 has 11 residues. Germline CDR1 and CDR2: MGHDK and SYGVNS. The DNA for the CDR3 is TGTGCCAGCAGAGGGATTGCTGAGCAGTTCTTC. Translation gives CASRGIAEQFF.

This clone was seen ten or more times. The chain recombines TRBV5-4 with TRBJ2-2, with D perhaps matching TRBD2 (6 bases). This CDR3 contains 16 residues. Deletions cut 0 bases from V and 0 bases from J, with 9 bases between. Germline V lookup: CDR1 SGHNT, CDR2 YYREEE (reference sequence). DNA for the CDR3: TGTGCCAGCAGCTTGGGACTAGGGACGAACACCGGGGAGCTGTTTTTT. This sequence encodes CASSLGLGTNTGELFF.

Note on this clone: This sample includes further DNA sequences coding for the same CDR3. This sequence joins TRBV28 and TRBJ2-7; TRBD1 aligns across 7 bases. Germline trimming cut 3 bases from V and 2 bases from J; bases unmatched to any gene: 1. The CDR3 covers 13 residues. Per germline, CDR1 MDHEN and CDR2 SYDVKM. The CDR3, as DNA: TGTGCCAGCAGTTTGACAGGGACCTACGAGCAGTACTTC. Its translation: CASSLTGTYEQYF.

The V gene is TRBV7-9, the J gene TRBJ1-1; D not resolved. The germline gives CDR1 SEHNR, CDR2 FQNEAQ (reference sequence). Trimming shortened V by 5 bases and J by 3 bases, and 4 bases separated the two germline ends. The CDR3 is made up of 11 amino acids. The CDR3 DNA reads as TGTGCCAGCAGCCGGGACACTGAAGCTTTCTTT. Encoded protein: CASSRDTEAFF. Using reference TRBV7-9 and TRBJ1-1 for the parts outside the CDR3, the full variable domain is DTGVSQNPRHKITKRGQNVTFRCDPISEHNRLYWYRQTLGQGPEFLTYFQNEAQLEKSRLLSDRFSAERPKGSFSTLEIQRTEQGDSAMYLCASSRDTEAFFGQGTRLTVV.

V and J are TRBV19 and TRBJ1-2; D may be TRBD1 (5 bases). Germline CDR1 reads LNHDA; CDR2 reads SQIVND (reference sequence). The length of the CDR3 is 14 residues. V shed 1 base and J shed 0 bases, with 6 bases lying between them. In DNA, the CDR3 is TGTGCCAGTAGTATAGGGGGACCTAACTATGGCTACACCTTC. Its protein is CASSIGGPNYGYTF.

This chain links TRBV9 with TRBJ1-4; D is undetermined. Germline V lookup: CDR1 SGDLS, CDR2 YYNGEE. CDR3 length: 13 amino acids. V lost 4 bases and J lost 5, with 9 bases in between. CDR3 in amino acids: CASSRTPNEKLFF. CDR3 nucleotides: TGTGCCAGCAGCCGGACCCCAAATGAAAAACTGTTTTTT.

The gene calls are TRBV29-1 and TRBJ2-7; no clear D gene. There are 14 residues in the CDR3. CDR1 is SQVTM and CDR2 is ANQGSEA in the germline V gene. Between the trimmed V and J ends, which lost 1 base and 0 bases, there was a span of 10 bases. The CDR3 reads CSVEAQANSYEQYF. Written as DNA, the CDR3 is TGCAGCGTTGAAGCCCAGGCGAACTCCTACGAGCAGTACTTC.

V and J are TRBV3-1 (or the pseudogene TRBV3-2) and TRBJ1-2, with 11 bases fitting TRBD1. Unmatched junction bases numbered 11, after V lost 0 bases and J lost 5 bases. CDR1 and CDR2 (germline): LGHDT, YNNKEL (reference sequence). This CDR3 region has 18 residues. This CDR3 reads CASSQDSGTGGSVYGYTF. The DNA for the CDR3 is TGTGCCAGCAGCCAAGATTCCGGGACAGGGGGTTCGGTTTATGGCTACACCTTC.

This clone showed up just a few times. J is TRBJ2-1 and V is TRBV7-8, with D possibly being TRBD2 (6 bases). The germline V gene has CDR1 SGHVS and CDR2 FQNEAQ. The CDR3 covers 19 residues. V lost 7 bases and J 0 bases, leaving 25 bases between the germline ends. In nucleotides, the CDR3 is TGTGCCAGCACCCAACCTGGGGGGAGGACCTCCAGCTCCTACAATGAGCAGTTCTTC. Protein sequence: CASTQPGGRTSSSYNEQFF.

As for this clone: The same CDR3 can be traced to other DNA sequences in this sample. The chain joins TRBV4-2 to TRBJ1-5; no firm D call. CDR1 LGHNA and CDR2 YNFKEQ come from the germline V gene. V was cut by 0 bases and J by 1 base, with 4 bases left in between. The CDR3 is 14 amino acids. CDR3 loop: CASSQEDSNQPQHF. The CDR3 coding sequence is TGTGCCAGCAGCCAAGAGGACAGCAATCAGCCCCAGCATTTT.

V and J are TRBV19 and TRBJ1-1; TRBD1 is a possible D gene (5 bases). The germline V and J ends were trimmed by 1 base and 1 base, with 10 bases remaining between them. CDR3 length: 15 residues. The germline V gene encodes CDR1 LNHDA and CDR2 SQIVND (reference sequence). CDR3 residues: CASSIVGRANTEAFF. CDR3 DNA: TGTGCCAGTAGTATAGTGGGCAGGGCGAACACTGAAGCTTTCTTT.

CDR3 DNA: TGTGCCAGCAGCTTACAAGGGTTTACTGAAGCTTTCTTT. The encoded protein is CASSLQGFTEAFF. The chain joins TRBV7-9 to TRBJ1-1; D remains unclear. The germline gives CDR1 SEHNR, CDR2 FQNEAQ (reference sequence). V was pared by 2 bases and J by 5 bases, with 9 bases between. This CDR3 is built from 13 residues.

This clone was detected a few times. The chain is built from TRBV7-9 and TRBJ1-5; possibly TRBD1 for D (5 bases). The CDR3 sequence is 12 residues long. Trimming left V 5 bases short and J 8 bases short, with 10 bases between. Looked up from germline, CDR1 is SEHNR and CDR2 is FQNEAQ (reference sequence). CDR3 coding DNA: TGTGCCAGCAGCCCCGGGGGGGAGCCCCAGCATTTT. Encoded protein: CASSPGGEPQHF.

This clone was counted once. The genes are TRBV28 and TRBJ2-7, with unresolved D. The CDR3 totals 14 residues. Trimming took 2 bases from V and 4 from J, leaving 12 bases between them. The germline CDR1 and CDR2 sequences are MDHEN and SYDVKM. The CDR3 region has the DNA TGTGCCAGCAGTTTAACGGGCCTTCCTTACGAGCAGTACTTC. As protein: CASSLTGLPYEQYF. Using reference TRBV28 and TRBJ2-7 for the parts outside the CDR3, the full variable domain is DVKVTQSSRYLVKRTGEKVFLECVQDMDHENMFWYRQDPGLGLRLIYFSYDVKMKEKGDIPEGYSVSREKKERFSLILESASTNQTSMYLCASSLTGLPYEQYFGPGTRLTVT.

This rearrangement joins TRBV11-2 to TRBJ2-3, with TRBD2 matching 9 bases. The CDR3 has 18 amino acids. Germline V gene data show CDR1 as SGHAT and CDR2 as FQNNGV. Trimming took 4 bases from V and 2 from J; bases not matched to a gene: 13. The CDR3 DNA reads TGTGCCAGCAGCTCCCCTCTGCGGGAGGGGAAACTCACAGATACGCAGTATTTT. The encoded protein is CASSSPLREGKLTDTQYF.

The V and J genes are TRBV18 and TRBJ2-3, with 9 bases that match TRBD1. The CDR3 has 15 residues. Germline trimming cut 5 bases from V and 1 base from J; bases unmatched to any gene: 4. Germline V gives CDR1 KGHSH, CDR2 LQKENI. The CDR3 region has the DNA TGTGCCAGCTCAACAAGACAGGGGGGCACAGATACGCAGTATTTT. This gives the protein CASSTRQGGTDTQYF.